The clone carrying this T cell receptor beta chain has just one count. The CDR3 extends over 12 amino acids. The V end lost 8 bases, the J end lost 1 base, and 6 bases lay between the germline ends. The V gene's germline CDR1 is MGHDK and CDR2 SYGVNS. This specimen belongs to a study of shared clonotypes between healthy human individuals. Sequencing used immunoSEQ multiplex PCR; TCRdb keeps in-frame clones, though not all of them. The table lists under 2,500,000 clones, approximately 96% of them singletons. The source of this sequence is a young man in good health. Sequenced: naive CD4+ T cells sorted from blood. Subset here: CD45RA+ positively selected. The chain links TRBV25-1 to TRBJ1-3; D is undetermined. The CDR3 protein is CASGRSGNTIYF. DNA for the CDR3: TGTGCCAGCGGGCGGTCTGGAAACACCATATATTTT. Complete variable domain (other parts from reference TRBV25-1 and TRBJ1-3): EADIYQTPRYLVIGTGKKITLECSQTMGHDKMYWYQQDPGMELHLIHYSYGVNSTEKGDLSSESTVSRIRTEHFPLTLESARPSHTSQYLCASGRSGNTIYFGEGSWLTVV.